Following are 13 T cell receptor beta chains from one sample sequenced in a study of molecular identifiers for immune sequencing clone quantification. TCRdb reprocessed the PCR reads via MiXCR and lists one record per CDR3 protein. This sample has some 100,000 distinct CDR3 sequences, with roughly 34% found just once. Input material: naive CD8+ T cells from blood, with Jurkat cell RNA spiked in. Subset defined: FACS-sorted CD8+CD4-CCR7+CD45RA+ naive T cells. The receptors here all came from a human donor in good health. Some libraries in this study had Jurkat cell RNA spiked in.

This clonotype was seen many times. V and J are TRBV20-1 and TRBJ2-3; the D is unclear. CDR1 is DFQATT and CDR2 is SNEGSKA in the germline V gene (reference sequence). CDR3 size: 14 residues. The V and J ends lost 4 bases and 0 bases respectively, with 11 bases between them. The CDR3 spells CSATPSQSTDTQYF. The CDR3 DNA reads TGCAGTGCTACGCCTTCGCAAAGCACAGATACGCAGTATTTT.

This clonotype was picked up a small number of times. The chain employs TRBV7-9 and TRBJ2-2; 10 nucleotides match TRBD2. Germline V gene data show CDR1 as SEHNR and CDR2 as FQNEAQ (reference sequence). V trimming: 6 bases; J trimming: 6 bases; junction bases outside the gene matches: 10. The CDR3 consists of 16 residues. CDR3: CASSSRLAGFPGELFF. CDR3 nucleotide sequence: TGTGCCAGCAGTTCCCGACTAGCGGGTTTCCCCGGGGAGCTGTTTTTT.

Note on this clonotype: A read error may be the cause here, since a much bigger clone is one base away. The chain has TRBV28 and TRBJ2-5, with a tentative D call TRBD1 (6 bases). The V gene lost 7 bases and the J gene lost 2 bases, with 14 bases spanning the gap. Germline CDR1 is MDHEN and CDR2 is SYDVKM. CDR3 length: 14 amino acids. CDR3 coding DNA: TGTGCCAGCAATTTTCCAGGGGCACAAGAGACCCAGTACTTC. It codes for CASNFPGAQETQYF.

A word on this clonotype: The germline gene is not matched at one end of the junction; a read error may be the cause. The rearrangement links TRBV9 to TRBJ2-2, with 10 bases fitting TRBD2. Germline CDR1 SGDLS, CDR2 YYNGEE. This CDR3 has 16 amino acids. The CDR3 DNA reads as TGTGCCAGCAGCGTAGAGGGACTAGCGTACACCGGGGAGCTGCTTTTT. Translated, it gives CASSVEGLAYTGELLF.

The V gene is TRBV1, the J gene TRBJ1-4. TRBV1 corresponds to a pseudogene. This CDR3 contains 15 residues. The CDR3, as DNA: TGCACCAGCAGCCGTCGCTATGGGACTAATGAAAAACTGTTTTTT. Amino acids: CTSSRRYGTNEKLFF.

About this clonotype: Being one base from a much bigger clone, this may be a read error. CDR3 coding DNA: TGCAGCGTTGAAATACGGGGCCCTCCCCCTCAGGCGACAGATGCGCAGTATTTT. This gives the protein CSVEIRGPPPQATDAQYF. The V gene is TRBV29-1, the J gene TRBJ2-3; perhaps D is TRBD1 or TRBD2 (5 bases each). Germline lookup yields CDR1 SQVTM and CDR2 ANQGSEA. The CDR3 totals 18 residues.

About this clonotype itself: This sequence may be a read error, since a much larger clone differs from it by one base. The rearrangement links TRBV7-2 to TRBJ2-2; D is possibly TRBD1 (6 bases). Per the germline V gene, CDR1 is SGHTA and CDR2 is FQGNSA. V was shortened by 6 bases and J by 6 bases, with 17 bases between the two germline ends. This CDR3 is built from 15 residues. DNA of the CDR3: TGTGCCAGCAGTTATTTGGGGGCGTCGGCCGGGGAGCTGTTTTTT. This translates into CASSYLGASAGELFF. The variable domain in full, with the rest retrieved from reference TRBV7-2 and TRBJ2-2, is GAGVSQSPSNKVTEKGKDVELRCDPISGHTALYWYRQSLGQGLEFLIYFQGNSAPDKSGLPSDRFSAERTGGSVSTLTIQRTQQEDSAVYLCASSYLGASAGELFFGEGSRLTVL.

Remarks on this clonotype: A read error is possible here, since a much larger clone lies one base away. The genes are TRBV13 and TRBJ2-2, with 10 nucleotides matching TRBD2. The germline gives CDR1 PRHDT, CDR2 FYEKMQ (reference sequence). This CDR3 comprises 16 residues. CDR3 sequence reads: CASSFTSGANTGELSF. In DNA form, the CDR3 reads TGTGCCAGCAGCTTTACTAGCGGGGCGAACACCGGGGAGCTGTCTTTT.

Regarding this clonotype: A much larger clone differs by one base, so this may be a read error. The V and J genes are TRBV4-1 and TRBJ1-1, with D perhaps matching TRBD1 (6 bases). The germline gives CDR1 MGHRA, CDR2 YSYEKL. This CDR3 is built from 15 residues. The CDR3, as DNA: TGCGCCCGCAACTTCAGGGGCAGATGGGGCACTGTAGCTTTCTTT. Translation gives CARNFRGRWGTVAFF.

The chain combines TRBV7-2 with TRBJ1-5, with a possible D match to TRBD1 (5 bases). The length of the CDR3 is 13 residues. V was cut by 5 bases and J by 9 bases, with 14 bases left in between. From germline, CDR1 is SGHTA and CDR2 FQGNSA. CDR3 sequence reads: CASSPSGRGPQHF. In DNA, the CDR3 is TGTGCCAGCAGCCCGTCAGGGCGTGGGCCCCAGCATTTT.

The genes are TRBV14 and TRBJ2-1; 7 bases line up with TRBD2. The germline CDR1 and CDR2 sequences are SGHDN and FVKESK. Trimming removed 4 bases from V and 8 bases from J; junction bases left unmatched: 11. The CDR3 runs 15 residues. CDR3 sequence (DNA): TGTGCCAGCAGCCTGGCGGGAGTTTTGTTCGATGAGCAGTTCTTC. It codes for CASSLAGVLFDEQFF.

This clonotype was seen many times. The J gene is TRBJ2-7, the V gene TRBV28; no clear D. Trimming cost V 8 bases and J 6 bases, with 11 bases left between them. The CDR3 is 11 residues long. Germline CDR1 is MDHEN and CDR2 is SYDVKM. The CDR3 region is CASLVGVEQYF. Written as DNA, the CDR3 is TGTGCCAGCTTGGTTGGGGTCGAGCAGTACTTC.

For this clonotype: The conserved final phenylalanine or tryptophan is absent from the CDR3, which likely points to a read error. The CDR3 sequence: CASSVGGINQPQHS. DNA for the CDR3: TGTGCCAGCAGCGTAGGAGGGATCAATCAGCCCCAGCATTCT. The rearrangement uses TRBV9 and TRBJ1-5; D remains ambiguous. The CDR3 loop spans 14 amino acids. Germline CDR1 SGDLS, CDR2 YYNGEE. V was pared by 0 bases and J by 3 bases, with 7 bases between.